One sample yielded the 17 T cell receptor beta chains listed below, sequenced in a study of CD8+ T cells in alopecia areata. Described treatment: oral pan-JAK inhibitor, 5-10 mg twice daily. Extracted RNA was reverse transcribed into cDNA, the sequencing template. The assay was immunoSEQ multiplex PCR, and TCRdb's table has in-frame clones only and misses some. This sample has 110,000 or so clones; approximately 55% occur once, and the top ten carry 3% to 4%. The material sequenced was CD4+ T cells sorted from blood, taken at week 24, from a patient treated with tofacitinib. These receptors originate from a human donor with alopecia areata.

The chain employs TRBV15 and TRBJ2-3, with D tentatively TRBD1 (6 bases). The CDR3 has 14 amino acids. Germline lookup yields CDR1 LNHNV and CDR2 YYDKDF (reference sequence). V was cut by 7 bases and J by 0 bases, with 11 bases left in between. This CDR3 is CATTGTTSTDTQYF. The CDR3 region has the DNA TGTGCCACCACCGGGACAACGAGCACAGATACGCAGTATTTT.

The chain has TRBV7-2 and TRBJ2-3; TRBD1 agrees at 7 bases. Germline-derived CDR1 and CDR2 are SGHTA and FQGNSA. The V gene end was trimmed by 4 bases and the J gene end by 4 bases; junction bases not matched to a gene: 8. This CDR3 region has 15 residues. The CDR3 DNA sequence: TGTGCCAGCAGCTACGGACAGGCAGTTGCAGATACGCAGTATTTT. Its protein product is CASSYGQAVADTQYF.

This clone was detected a few times. The chain uses TRBV4-2 and TRBJ2-7; D is uncertain. The V end was cut by 1 base, the J end by 5 bases, with 21 bases between. This CDR3 spans 17 amino acids. From germline, CDR1 is LGHNA and CDR2 YNFKEQ. For the CDR3, the DNA is TGTGCCAGCAGCCAAGCGTCGGATGGGCCCAGACCCCACGAGCAGTACTTC. Protein: CASSQASDGPRPHEQYF.

The chain couples TRBV5-8 to TRBJ2-7; unclear D gene. Trimming removed 0 bases at V and 2 bases at J, with 12 bases between. Germline CDR1 is SGHTS and CDR2 is YDEGEE. The CDR3 totals 15 residues. CDR3 coding DNA: TGTGCCAGCAGCTTGGAATCGGGCAGAACCTACGAGCAGTACTTC. The encoded protein is CASSLESGRTYEQYF.

This clone has more than one count but fewer than ten. Mismatch with germline at one junction end may stem from a read error. This rearrangement joins TRBV2 to TRBJ1-1; D is undetermined. This CDR3 spans 12 amino acids. Germline CDR1 reads SNHLY; CDR2 reads FYNNEI. The CDR3 nucleotides are TGTGCCAGCAGCGACGTAGCGGCTGGTGGTCTCTTT. This gives the protein CASSDVAAGGLF.

In its sample, this clone was seen a few times. The chain carries TRBV7-2 and TRBJ2-7, with 8 bases aligning to TRBD2. This CDR3 comprises 14 residues. The V gene end was trimmed by 5 bases and the J gene end by 5 bases; junction bases not matched to a gene: 8. Germline V gene lookup returns CDR1 SGHTA and CDR2 FQGNSA. DNA of the CDR3: TGTGCCAGCAGCCGTGGGCGGGGGGCCAACGAGCAGTACTTC. Translating it yields CASSRGRGANEQYF.

The V gene is TRBV6-1, the J gene TRBJ1-5; TRBD1 might be the D (5 bases). V gave up 8 bases and J gave up 7 bases, with 12 bases separating them. CDR1 is MNHNS and CDR2 is SASEGT in the germline V gene. The length of the CDR3 is 12 residues. CDR3 nucleotide sequence: TGTGCCAGCGGGGCGGCGGGACAGCCCCAGCATTTT. This encodes CASGAAGQPQHF.

This sequence joins TRBV4-2 and TRBJ2-1; a weak D match, TRBD1 (6 bases). Per the germline V gene, CDR1 is LGHNA and CDR2 is YNFKEQ. V lost 0 bases and J 6 bases, leaving 21 bases between the germline ends. This CDR3 is 18 amino acids long. CDR3 DNA sequence: TGTGCCAGCAGCCAAGAGTATCTGGGGGCCAATTGGGGCAATGAGCAGTTCTTC. Encoded protein: CASSQEYLGANWGNEQFF.

This clone was seen a handful of times. This chain connects TRBV25-1 to TRBJ2-1, with D possibly being TRBD2 (5 bases). Looked up from germline, CDR1 is MGHDK and CDR2 is SYGVNS. Deletions cut 9 bases from V and 7 bases from J, with 13 bases between. The CDR3 sequence is 12 residues long. The CDR3 reads CASSTGGNEQFF. In DNA form, the CDR3 reads TGTGCCAGTAGTACCGGAGGTAATGAGCAGTTCTTC.

This clone was counted a few times. V usage is TRBV29-1 and J usage is TRBJ1-1, with 12 nucleotides matching TRBD1. This CDR3 has 15 residues. The germline CDR1 and CDR2 sequences are SQVTM and ANQGSEA. V shed 6 bases and J 7 bases; nucleotides not matched to a gene: 12. CDR3 nucleotides: TGCAGCGTCGCGGGGACAGGGGGCAGTGGCCTTGAAGCTTTCTTT. Translating it yields CSVAGTGGSGLEAFF.

This clone was recorded a few times. In DNA form, the CDR3 reads TGTGCCAGCTCACCGAGAATTCCGGGACTAGCGGGCGGTAATGAGCAGTTCTTC. This translates into CASSPRIPGLAGGNEQFF. J is TRBJ2-1 and V is TRBV18; 12 nucleotides agree with TRBD2. Germline CDR1 reads KGHSH; CDR2 reads LQKENI. CDR3 length equals 18 residues. Unmatched junction bases numbered 13, after V lost 3 bases and J lost 7 bases.

J is TRBJ2-2 and V is TRBV30; TRBD2 might be the D (5 bases). V shed 0 bases and J shed 4 bases, with 15 bases lying between them. The germline V gene has CDR1 GTSNPN and CDR2 SVGIG (reference sequence). This CDR3 has 16 residues. CDR3 residues: CAWSVRGLRTTGELFF. Here the CDR3 DNA reads TGTGCCTGGAGTGTCCGAGGACTCCGTACCACCGGGGAGCTGTTTTTT.

This chain joins TRBV9 and TRBJ2-7; weak D call: TRBD1 (5 bases). The V gene lost 3 bases and the J gene lost 2 bases, with 6 bases spanning the gap. The CDR3 contains 12 residues. Germline loops: CDR1 SGDLS, CDR2 YYNGEE. CDR3 sequence: CASSGQPYEQYF. DNA of the CDR3: TGTGCCAGCAGCGGACAGCCCTACGAGCAGTACTTC.

The chain employs TRBV25-1 and TRBJ2-2, with 9 bases fitting TRBD1. This CDR3 is 16 amino acids long. Trimming cost V 6 bases and J 4 bases; bases outside gene matches: 9. Germline assignment: CDR1 MGHDK and CDR2 SYGVNS. The CDR3 spells CASRQGQGSTTGELFF. In DNA form, the CDR3 reads TGTGCCAGCAGACAAGGACAGGGGAGTACCACCGGGGAGCTGTTTTTT.

The V call is TRBV29-1, the J call TRBJ2-3, with 12 nucleotides matching TRBD2. The CDR3 sequence is 18 residues long. CDR1 is SQVTM, CDR2 ANQGSEA, per germline. Trimming at V came to 2 bases and at J to 2 bases, leaving 11 bases not matched to a gene. CDR3 amino acids: CSVEKPRLAGALTDTQYF. The CDR3 DNA reads TGCAGCGTTGAAAAACCCAGACTAGCGGGGGCTCTCACAGATACGCAGTATTTT.

This clone occurred a few times. The gene calls are TRBV25-1 and TRBJ2-3; 7 bases line up with TRBD1. This CDR3 region has 15 residues. After removal of 2 bases from V and 3 bases from J, the junction contained 5 bases not matched to a gene. Germline CDR1 and CDR2: MGHDK and SYGVNS. This chain's CDR3 is CASSEQGGVTDTQYF. CDR3 bases: TGTGCCAGCAGTGAACAAGGGGGCGTTACAGATACGCAGTATTTT.

This clone has a handful of counts. V is TRBV5-1 and J is TRBJ1-1; D ambiguous. Trimming stripped 4 bases from V and 1 base from J, with 2 bases between. Germline V lookup: CDR1 SGHRS, CDR2 YFSETQ. The CDR3 has 11 amino acids. CDR3 sequence: CASSQNTEAFF. The DNA of the CDR3 is TGCGCCAGCAGCCAGAACACTGAAGCTTTCTTT.